This is a list of T cell receptor beta chains from one sample in a study of blood T cell repertoires in COVID-19. Generated by immunoSEQ multiplex PCR, the TCRdb table keeps only in-frame clones and is missing some. This table holds approximately 76,000 clones, about 85% found once. The sample consisted of peripheral blood. The receptors here all came from a woman of 80 years or more with active or convalescent COVID-19. CDR3s include the opening cysteine and the closing phenylalanine or tryptophan. D genes are given only for firm matches. Part of the rows lack a size; the others show once, few, many or a class for expanded clones.

CDR3 | DNA | J | V | D | size
CASSKYTAGGYYNEFGNEQFF | TGTGCCAGCAGCAAATATACGGCGGGGGGCTACTACAATGAGTTCGGCAATGAGCAGTTCTTC | TRBJ2-1 | TRBV21-1 | . | .
CASPDRVGEKLFF | TGCGCCAGCCCCGACAGGGTAGGTGAAAAACTGTTTTTT | TRBJ1-4 | TRBV10-2 | TRBD1 | .
CASRLFGLAVPYEQYF | TGTGCAAGTCGTCTATTCGGACTAGCGGTCCCCTACGAGCAGTACTTC | TRBJ2-7 | TRBV12-2 | . | once
CASSLSVRGDYEQYF | TGTGCCAGCAGCTTATCTGTTAGGGGCGACTACGAGCAGTACTTC | TRBJ2-7 | TRBV11-2 | . | .
CASSLRGLYTEAFF | TGTGCCAGTAGTCTGCGGGGGTTGTACACTGAAGCTTTCTTT | TRBJ1-1 | TRBV19 | . | .
CASSGPAGGGNSEQYF | TGTGCCAGCAGCGGCCCCGCTGGGGGGGGGAATAGCGAGCAGTACTTC | TRBJ2-7 | TRBV9 | TRBD2 | once
CAIRAGDSSPWTQYF | TGTGCCATCAGGGCCGGGGACAGCAGCCCGTGGACCCAGTACTTC | TRBJ2-5 | TRBV10-3 | TRBD1 | .
CASSGRTGVKETQYF | TGTGCCAGCAGCGGACGAACAGGGGTAAAAGAGACCCAGTACTTC | TRBJ2-5 | TRBV7-2 | TRBD1 | once
CASSLGLGQGYEQYF | TGTGCCAGCAGCTTAGGTCTCGGACAGGGATACGAGCAGTACTTC | TRBJ2-7 | TRBV7-2 | TRBD1 | .
CASSPNSLQGGDQPQHF | TGTGCCAGCTCACCAAACTCGTTGCAGGGGGGCGATCAGCCCCAGCATTTT | TRBJ1-5 | TRBV18 | TRBD1 | .
CASSGTGQGGLYGYTF | TGTGCCAGCAGTGGAACCGGACAGGGTGGGCTCTATGGCTACACCTTC | TRBJ1-2 | TRBV28 | TRBD1 | .
CASRSPGGGNPLHF | TGTGCCAGCAGATCTCCAGGGGGCGGCAATCCCCTCCACTTT | TRBJ1-6 | TRBV28 | TRBD1 | .
CAWTSGRVSTGELFF | TGTGCCTGGACTAGCGGCAGGGTCTCCACCGGGGAGCTGTTTTTT | TRBJ2-2 | TRBV30 | TRBD2 | .
CASSQGLRGGRGSYTQYF | TGCGCCAGCAGCCAAGGTCTCCGGGGGGGACGCGGCTCCTATACGCAGTATTTT | TRBJ2-3 | TRBV4-1 | TRBD2 | .
CASSQQRQRNSPLHF | TGCGCCAGCAGCCAGCAGCGGCAGCGGAATTCACCCCTCCACTTT | TRBJ1-6 | TRBV4-3 | . | .
CAWSVEDTEAFF | TGTGCCTGGAGTGTAGAGGACACTGAAGCTTTCTTT | TRBJ1-1 | TRBV30 | . | .
CATSASGGLAYEQYF | TGTGCCACCAGTGCTAGCGGGGGGTTAGCCTACGAGCAGTACTTC | TRBJ2-7 | TRBV24-1 | TRBD2 | .
CASSFGPTSDIEQFF | TGTGCCAGCAGCTTTGGGCCTACTAGCGACATCGAGCAGTTCTTC | TRBJ2-1 | TRBV7-9 | TRBD2 | .
CASSSTGNYGYTF | TGTGCCAGCAGCAGCACAGGGAACTATGGCTACACCTTC | TRBJ1-2 | TRBV12-3/TRBV12-4 | . | .
CASSGERGRDGYTF | TGTGCCAGCAGCGGAGAGAGGGGGAGGGATGGCTACACCTTC | TRBJ1-2 | TRBV7-2 | . | .
CASSNGDSLVPEAFF | TGCGCCAGCAGCAATGGGGACAGTCTAGTCCCTGAAGCTTTCTTT | TRBJ1-1 | TRBV5-1 | TRBD1 | few
CATSDLLVGELFF | TGTGCCACCAGTGATTTACTGGTCGGGGAGCTGTTTTTT | TRBJ2-2 | TRBV24-1 | . | .
CASSKPGTGKGYTEAFF | TGTGCCAGTAGTAAACCCGGGACAGGGAAAGGGTACACTGAAGCTTTCTTT | TRBJ1-1 | TRBV19 | TRBD1 | .
CASRVGGPKEKLFF | TGTGCCAGCAGGGTGGGGGGTCCGAAAGAAAAACTGTTTTTT | TRBJ1-4 | TRBV28 | . | .
CASSQDERGNTDTQYF | TGCGCCAGCAGCCAAGACGAGCGGGGGAATACAGATACGCAGTATTTT | TRBJ2-3 | TRBV4-3 | TRBD2 | .
CASSYPGQLNIQYF | TGTGCCAGCAGTTACCCCGGACAGCTGAACATTCAGTACTTC | TRBJ2-4 | TRBV6-2/TRBV6-3 | . | .
CAISESRSDEQFF | TGTGCCATCAGTGAGTCGAGGAGCGATGAGCAGTTCTTC | TRBJ2-1 | TRBV10-3 | . | .
CASSLAGDGATDTQYF | TGCGCCAGCAGCTTGGCGGGGGATGGGGCCACAGATACGCAGTATTTT | TRBJ2-3 | TRBV5-1 | . | .
CATQGNTEAFF | TGTGCCACACAGGGGAACACTGAAGCTTTCTTT | TRBJ1-1 | TRBV24-1 | . | .
CASSAEGTSVQETQYF | TGTGCCAGCAGCGCAGAAGGGACTAGCGTGCAAGAGACCCAGTACTTC | TRBJ2-5 | TRBV9 | TRBD2 | .
CASSFSGGGRLTDTQYF | TGTGCCAGCAGCTTTTCGGGGGGGGGCCGTTTGACAGATACGCAGTATTTT | TRBJ2-3 | TRBV7-2 | TRBD2 | .
CASSNQGGTEAFF | TGTGCCAGTAGTAATCAGGGTGGAACTGAAGCTTTCTTT | TRBJ1-1 | TRBV19 | . | .
CASSLLRDTEAFF | TGTGCCAGCAGCTTATTAAGAGACACTGAAGCTTTCTTT | TRBJ1-1 | TRBV7-8 | . | .
CASSVLAGGSTDTQYF | TGTGCCAGCAGCGTTCTAGCGGGGGGGTCGACAGATACGCAGTATTTT | TRBJ2-3 | TRBV9 | TRBD2 | once
CASSRKLDPYETQYF | TGTGCCAGCAGCCGAAAACTCGATCCCTACGAGACCCAGTACTTC | TRBJ2-5 | TRBV14 | . | few